Following are 4 T cell receptor beta chains from one sample sequenced in a study of identifying expanded T cells in peripheral blood. Method: immunoSEQ multiplex PCR; TCRdb's copy keeps in-frame clones and lacks some. The data hold 50,000 to 65,000 clones, with under 85% observed a single time. The sequenced material came from blood. Source of these receptors: a person between 18 and 70 years old in good health.

The genes are TRBV19 and TRBJ2-7, with TRBD1 matching 11 bases. The junction had 4 bases not matched to a gene; V was cut back by 9 bases and J by 0 bases. The CDR3 is 14 residues long. Germline loops: CDR1 LNHDA, CDR2 SQIVND (reference sequence). The CDR3 sequence is CASRDRGSSYEQYF. The DNA of the CDR3 is TGTGCCAGCAGGGACAGGGGGAGCTCCTACGAGCAGTACTTC.

The chain joins TRBV2 to TRBJ2-1, with TRBD2 as a possible D gene (5 bases). The CDR3 is made up of 12 amino acids. With 5 bases removed from V and 6 bases from J, the gap between germline ends came to 8 bases. Germline V gene data show CDR1 as SNHLY and CDR2 as FYNNEI. The chain's CDR3 is CASSSGFNEQFF. The CDR3 DNA reads as TGTGCCAGCAGTTCGGGATTCAATGAGCAGTTCTTC.

The rearrangement joins TRBV7-2 to TRBJ1-1; the D is unclear. Germline values: CDR1 SGHTA, CDR2 FQGNSA. V lost 6 bases and J lost 0, with 17 bases in between. CDR3 length: 16 amino acids. CDR3 bases: TGTGCCAGCAGTCCTAGAATGAATACCTTGAACACTGAAGCTTTCTTT. It specifies CASSPRMNTLNTEAFF.

The chain links TRBV7-6 to TRBJ2-5; TRBD1 aligns across 9 bases. The germline V gene has CDR1 SGHVS and CDR2 FNYEAQ. This CDR3 region has 16 residues. Losses at the gene ends were 0 bases for V and 5 bases for J; bases not matched to a gene: 7. The CDR3 loop is CASSLAVQGAYETQYF. The CDR3 bases are TGTGCCAGCAGCTTAGCAGTACAGGGGGCATATGAGACCCAGTACTTC.